A selection of T cell receptor beta chains follows, all from one sample in a study of blood T cell repertoires in COVID-19. The protocol was immunoSEQ multiplex PCR, while the TCRdb copy is restricted to in-frame clones and leaves out a portion. The sample has tens of thousands of clones; 92% are singletons. Input material: peripheral blood. The receptors originated from a man aged 50-60 years with active COVID-19. Each CDR3 is given with its conserved first and last residue. D genes are given only for firm matches. Clone size is given for some rows only: seen once, a few or many times, or a class if the clone is expanded.

CDR3 DNA	CDR3 protein	D gene	J gene	V gene	clone size
TGTGCCAGTAGTTGGACAGGGGCGTACGAGCAGTACTTC	CASSWTGAYEQYF	TRBD1	TRBJ2-7	TRBV19	once
TGTGCCAGCAGTGCCATCTGGACAGGGGGTTCCTACGAGCAGTACTTC	CASSAIWTGGSYEQYF	TRBD1	TRBJ2-7	TRBV25-1	-
TGTGCCAGCAGCGAGACCCCGGGGGCCCAGTACTTC	CASSETPGAQYF	-	TRBJ2-5	TRBV5-8	-
TGTGCCAGCAGTCCCCCTTTATACGAGCAGTACTTC	CASSPPLYEQYF	-	TRBJ2-7	TRBV28	-
TGCGCCAGCAGCCAAGACCCCATAGCCACATACACCTCTGGGGCCAACGTCCTGACTTTC	CASSQDPIATYTSGANVLTF	-	TRBJ2-6	TRBV4-3	-
TGCGCCAGCAGCGTACAGGGGGTCACTGAAGCTTTCTTT	CASSVQGVTEAFF	TRBD1	TRBJ1-1	TRBV5-1	-
TGTGCCAGCAGCTCAACCGGGACTAAAGAAGATACGCAGTATTTT	CASSSTGTKEDTQYF	TRBD2	TRBJ2-3	TRBV5-4	-
TGCGCCAGCAGCCCGCAGGGGGCCGGGGCCAACGTCCTGACTTTC	CASSPQGAGANVLTF	TRBD1	TRBJ2-6	TRBV5-1	-
TGTGCCAGCAGCCCTCCGACAGGACGAATCCAAGAGACCCAGTACTTC	CASSPPTGRIQETQYF	-	TRBJ2-5	TRBV11-2	-
TGTGCCAGCAGCGTAGATAAAAAGACGGGCTATGGCTACACCTTC	CASSVDKKTGYGYTF	-	TRBJ1-2	TRBV9	few
TGTGCCAGCACTAACAGAGTCCACGGGGAGCTGTTTTTT	CASTNRVHGELFF	-	TRBJ2-2	TRBV7-9	-
TGTGCCAGCAGTCGATTACGGGAGTCACAAGAGACCCAGTACTTC	CASSRLRESQETQYF	-	TRBJ2-5	TRBV28	once
TGTGCCAGCAACCTCGGACAGGGTGAGGAAAAACTGTTTTTT	CASNLGQGEEKLFF	TRBD1	TRBJ1-4	TRBV11-2	-
TGCAGTGCTAGATCCGGGTTCGAGCAGTACTTC	CSARSGFEQYF	-	TRBJ2-7	TRBV20-1	few
TGTGCCAGCAGCCAAATGGACAGGACCAAAAACATTCAGTACTTC	CASSQMDRTKNIQYF	TRBD1	TRBJ2-4	TRBV5-4	-
TGTGCCAGCAGTTTCCTCGGGACAGGGGCCTACGAGCAGTACTTC	CASSFLGTGAYEQYF	TRBD1	TRBJ2-7	TRBV28	-
TGTGCCAGCAGTGTCACTATAACAGATACGCAGTATTTT	CASSVTITDTQYF	-	TRBJ2-3	TRBV6-4	-
TGTGCCAGCAGCCGCGGGACAGAACACAATGAGCAGTTCTTC	CASSRGTEHNEQFF	-	TRBJ2-1	TRBV5-6	-
TGTGCCAGCAGGACAGGGTCCGAGGGCTACACCTTC	CASRTGSEGYTF	TRBD1	TRBJ1-2	TRBV6-6	-
TGTGCCAGCAGCCAATATAGACAGAGAAACACCATATATTTT	CASSQYRQRNTIYF	-	TRBJ1-3	TRBV14	-
TGCGCCAGCAGCATATGGGGGGACAGCGAGACCCAGTACTTC	CASSIWGDSETQYF	-	TRBJ2-5	TRBV5-1	once
TGTGCCAGCAGTTTGGGCAGTCCCAATCAGCCCCAGCATTTT	CASSLGSPNQPQHF	-	TRBJ1-5	TRBV28	-